This TCR beta chain was retrieved from a study of blood T cells in healthy people across ages. Trimming pared 3 bases from V and 1 base from J, leaving 9 bases between. Germline V CDR1 and CDR2: SGHAT, FQNNGV. The CDR3 is made up of 14 amino acids. Study-level findings and limits: A strong correlation was seen between TCR beta diversity and naive T cell percentage. Naive and antigen-experienced cells were not separated, limiting conclusive comparison.

Many counts were recorded for this clonotype. Antigen unknown. The authors ran a second PCR of about 7 to 11 cycles using a sample-barcoded 5' primer and a J-beta primer mix. TCRdb analysed the 5' RACE reads with MiXCR anew, one entry per CDR3 protein. The table records some 730,000 distinct CDR3 sequences, about 20% of them present only once. The TCR originated in a man between 65 and 85 years old in good health. The sequenced material came from blood. The chain combines TRBV11-2 with TRBJ1-1; D unresolved. Written as DNA, the CDR3 is TGTGCCAGCAGCTTTGTACAGAGGAACACTGAAGCTTTCTTT. This sequence encodes CASSFVQRNTEAFF.